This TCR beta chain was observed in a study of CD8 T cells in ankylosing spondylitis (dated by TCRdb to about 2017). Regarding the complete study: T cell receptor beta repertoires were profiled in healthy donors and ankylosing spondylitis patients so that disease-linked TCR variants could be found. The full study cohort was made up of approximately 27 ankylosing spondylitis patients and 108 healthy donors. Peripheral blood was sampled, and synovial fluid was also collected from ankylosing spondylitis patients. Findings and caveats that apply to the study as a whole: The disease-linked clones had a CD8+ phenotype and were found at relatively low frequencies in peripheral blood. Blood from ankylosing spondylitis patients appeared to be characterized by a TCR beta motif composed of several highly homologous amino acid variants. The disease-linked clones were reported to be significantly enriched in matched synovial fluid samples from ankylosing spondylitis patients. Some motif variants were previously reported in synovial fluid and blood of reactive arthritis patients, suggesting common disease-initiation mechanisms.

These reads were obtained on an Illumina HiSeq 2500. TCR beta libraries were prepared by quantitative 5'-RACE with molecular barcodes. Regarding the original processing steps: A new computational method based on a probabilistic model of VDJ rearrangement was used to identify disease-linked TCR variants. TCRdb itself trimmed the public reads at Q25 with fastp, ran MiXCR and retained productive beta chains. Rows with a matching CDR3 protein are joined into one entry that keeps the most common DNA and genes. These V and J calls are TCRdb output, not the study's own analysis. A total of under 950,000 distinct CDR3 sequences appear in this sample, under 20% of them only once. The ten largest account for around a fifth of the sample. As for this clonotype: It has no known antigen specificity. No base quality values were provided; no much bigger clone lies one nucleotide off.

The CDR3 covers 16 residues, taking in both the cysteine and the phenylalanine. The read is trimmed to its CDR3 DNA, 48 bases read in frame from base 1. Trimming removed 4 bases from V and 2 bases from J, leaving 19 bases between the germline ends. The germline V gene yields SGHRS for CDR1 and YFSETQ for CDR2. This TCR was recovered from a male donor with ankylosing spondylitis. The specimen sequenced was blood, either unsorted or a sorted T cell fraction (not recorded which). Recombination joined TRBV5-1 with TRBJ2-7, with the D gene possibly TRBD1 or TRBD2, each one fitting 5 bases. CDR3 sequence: CASSPVTGTAAYEQYF. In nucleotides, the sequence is TGCGCCAGCAGCCCAGTAACCGGGACGGCAGCCTACGAGCAGTACTTC. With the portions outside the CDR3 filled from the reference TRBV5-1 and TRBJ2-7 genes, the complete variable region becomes KAGVTQTPRYLIKTRGQQVTLSCSPISGHRSVSWYQQTPGQGLQFLFEYFSETQRNKGNFPGRFSGRQFSNSRSEMNVSTLELGDSALYLCASSPVTGTAAYEQYFGPGTRLTVT.